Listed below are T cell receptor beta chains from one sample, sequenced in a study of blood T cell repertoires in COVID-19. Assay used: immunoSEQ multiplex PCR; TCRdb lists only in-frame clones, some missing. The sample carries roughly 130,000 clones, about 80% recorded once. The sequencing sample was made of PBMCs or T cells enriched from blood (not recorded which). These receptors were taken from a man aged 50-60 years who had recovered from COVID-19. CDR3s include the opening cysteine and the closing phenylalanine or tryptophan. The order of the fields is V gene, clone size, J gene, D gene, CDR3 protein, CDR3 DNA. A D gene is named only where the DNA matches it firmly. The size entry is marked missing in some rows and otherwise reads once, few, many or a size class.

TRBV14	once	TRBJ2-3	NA	CASSQLGPVSPQYF	TGTGCCAGCAGCCAACTGGGCCCCGTTTCGCCGCAGTATTTT
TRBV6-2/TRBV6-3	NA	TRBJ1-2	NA	CASSRTGTQNLHGYTF	TGTGCCAGCAGCCGTACCGGGACACAAAACCTTCATGGCTACACCTTC
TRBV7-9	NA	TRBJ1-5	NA	CASSLDGGYNQPQHF	TGTGCCAGCAGCTTAGATGGCGGATACAATCAGCCCCAGCATTTT
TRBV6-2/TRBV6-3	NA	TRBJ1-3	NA	CASSDGLRSGNTIYF	TGTGCCAGCAGCGACGGACTACGCTCTGGAAACACCATATATTTT
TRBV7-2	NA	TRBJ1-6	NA	CASSNYRVDSPLHF	TGTGCCAGCAGCAATTACAGGGTAGACTCACCCCTCCACTTT
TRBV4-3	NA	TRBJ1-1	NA	CASSQGAAYTEAFF	TGCGCCAGCAGCCAGGGGGCAGCGTACACTGAAGCTTTCTTT
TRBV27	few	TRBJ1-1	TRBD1	CASSRTGGGTEAFF	TGTGCCAGCAGTCGGACAGGGGGGGGCACTGAAGCTTTCTTT
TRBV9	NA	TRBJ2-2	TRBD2	CASSSTSGGNTGELFF	TGTGCCAGCAGCTCAACTAGCGGGGGGAACACCGGGGAGCTGTTTTTT
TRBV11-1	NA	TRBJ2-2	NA	CASSLGFGTGELFF	TGTGCCAGCAGCTTAGGGTTCGGCACCGGGGAGCTGTTTTTT
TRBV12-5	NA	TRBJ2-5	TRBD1	CASAPGTGGFETQYF	TGTGCTAGTGCTCCCGGGACAGGGGGTTTCGAGACCCAGTACTTC
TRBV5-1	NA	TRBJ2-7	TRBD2	CASSLELAGDNEQYF	TGCGCCAGCAGCTTGGAACTAGCGGGGGACAACGAGCAGTACTTC
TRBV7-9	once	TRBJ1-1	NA	CASSYGVEAFF	TGTGCCAGCAGCTACGGGGTTGAAGCTTTCTTT
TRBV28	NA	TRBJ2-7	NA	CASSTTVPYEQYF	TGTGCCAGCAGTACAACCGTTCCCTACGAGCAGTACTTC
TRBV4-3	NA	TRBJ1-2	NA	CASSQDRRGRNGYTF	TGCGCCAGCAGCCAAGATCGGAGGGGCAGGAATGGCTACACCTTC
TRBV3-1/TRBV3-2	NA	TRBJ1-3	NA	CASSQSGSGNTIYF	TGTGCCAGCAGCCAGTCAGGGTCTGGAAACACCATATATTTT
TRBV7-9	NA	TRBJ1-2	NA	CASHRDNYGYTF	TGTGCCAGCCACAGAGATAACTATGGCTACACCTTC
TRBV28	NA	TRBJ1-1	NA	CASSGDWDTEAFF	TGTGCCAGCAGTGGGGACTGGGACACTGAAGCTTTCTTT
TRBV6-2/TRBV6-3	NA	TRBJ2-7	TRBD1	CASSYRTGGPYEQYF	TGTGCCAGCAGTTACAGGACAGGGGGACCCTACGAGCAGTACTTC
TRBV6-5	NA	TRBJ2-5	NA	CASRGDSAGRETQYF	TGTGCCAGCAGGGGGGACAGCGCGGGGAGAGAGACCCAGTACTTC
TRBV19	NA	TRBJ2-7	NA	CASSMRGDSSYEQYF	TGTGCCAGTAGTATGCGGGGAGACAGCTCCTACGAGCAGTACTTC
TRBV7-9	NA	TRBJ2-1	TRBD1	CASSLGAGTGGRNEQFF	TGTGCCAGCAGCTTAGGGGCCGGGACAGGGGGCCGGAATGAGCAGTTCTTC
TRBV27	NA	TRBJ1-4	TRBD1	CASTSAGGLGKLFF	TGTGCCAGTACGTCCGCAGGGGGCTTGGGAAAACTGTTTTTT
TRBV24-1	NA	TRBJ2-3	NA	CATSGGPGTDTQYF	TGTGCCACCAGTGGGGGGCCGGGCACAGATACGCAGTATTTT
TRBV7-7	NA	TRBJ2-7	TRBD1	CASSSDRGYEQYF	TGTGCTAGCAGCTCGGACAGGGGGTACGAGCAGTACTTC
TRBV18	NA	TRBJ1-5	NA	CASSPPQQGVTNQPQHF	TGTGCCAGCTCACCACCCCAACAGGGAGTTACCAATCAGCCCCAGCATTTT
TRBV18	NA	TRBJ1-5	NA	CASSPSGGNQPQHF	TGTGCCAGCTCACCATCAGGGGGCAATCAGCCCCAGCATTTT
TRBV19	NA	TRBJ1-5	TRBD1	CASSMTGTGISNQPQHF	TGTGCCAGTAGTATGACAGGGACGGGTATAAGCAATCAGCCCCAGCATTTT
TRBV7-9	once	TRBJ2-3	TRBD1	CASSAGQGTDTQYF	TGTGCCAGCAGCGCTGGACAGGGCACAGATACGCAGTATTTT
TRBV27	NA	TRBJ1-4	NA	CASSLVMSGEKLFF	TGTGCCAGCAGTTTAGTGATGAGCGGTGAAAAACTGTTTTTT
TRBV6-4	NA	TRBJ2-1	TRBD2	CASSELSGSDYNEQFF	TGTGCCAGCAGTGAACTTAGCGGGAGCGACTACAATGAGCAGTTCTTC
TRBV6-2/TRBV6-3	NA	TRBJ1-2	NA	CASSYVLNYGYTF	TGTGCCAGCAGTTACGTCCTCAACTATGGCTACACCTTC
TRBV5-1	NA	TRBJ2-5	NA	CASSLGLTQETQYF	TGCGCCAGCAGCTTGGGGCTGACTCAAGAGACCCAGTACTTC
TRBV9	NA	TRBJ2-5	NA	CASSPRGTLFQETQYF	TGTGCCAGCAGCCCCAGGGGAACCCTATTCCAAGAGACCCAGTACTTC
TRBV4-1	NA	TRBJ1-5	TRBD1	CASSLQTTGPGQPQHF	TGCGCCAGCAGCCTACAAACGACAGGGCCGGGTCAGCCCCAGCATTTT
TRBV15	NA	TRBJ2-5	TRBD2	CATSREIKLAGQETQYF	TGTGCCACCAGCAGAGAAATAAAGCTAGCGGGGCAAGAGACCCAGTACTTC
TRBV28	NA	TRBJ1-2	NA	CASSFRSYGYTF	TGTGCCAGCAGTTTTCGCAGTTATGGCTACACCTTC
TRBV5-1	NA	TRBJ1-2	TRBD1	CASSLGTGLYGYTF	TGCGCCAGCAGCTTGGGGACAGGGCTCTATGGCTACACCTTC
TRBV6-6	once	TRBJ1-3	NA	CATRPQGGGNTIYF	TGTGCCACCCGTCCCCAGGGCGGTGGAAACACCATATATTTT
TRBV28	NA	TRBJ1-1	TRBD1	CASTLGQVEAFF	TGTGCCAGCACCCTGGGACAGGTTGAAGCTTTCTTT
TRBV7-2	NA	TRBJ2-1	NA	CASSLKLQAGEQFF	TGTGCCAGCAGCTTAAAATTGCAGGCAGGTGAGCAGTTCTTC
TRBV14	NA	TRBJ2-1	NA	CASSQDSSAGNHEQFF	TGTGCCAGCAGCCAAGATTCCAGTGCGGGGAACCATGAGCAGTTCTTC
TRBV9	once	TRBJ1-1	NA	CASSAHADRRNTEAFF	TGTGCCAGCAGCGCTCACGCCGACAGAAGGAACACTGAAGCTTTCTTT
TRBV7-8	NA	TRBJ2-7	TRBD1	CASSKDRLLGPKSSYEQYF	TGTGCCAGCAGCAAGGACAGGTTGTTGGGACCAAAAAGCTCCTACGAGCAGTACTTC
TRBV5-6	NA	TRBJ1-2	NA	CASSLAGASGGYTF	TGTGCCAGCAGCTTAGCAGGGGCCTCGGGTGGCTACACCTTC
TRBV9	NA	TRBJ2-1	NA	CASSLTYNEQFF	TGTGCCAGCAGCTTAACCTACAATGAGCAGTTCTTC
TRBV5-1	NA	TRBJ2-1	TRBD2	CASSQGLAVLGEQFF	TGCGCCAGCAGCCAGGGACTAGCGGTTTTAGGTGAGCAGTTCTTC
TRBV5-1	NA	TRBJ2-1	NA	CASSPAQYNEQFF	TGCGCCAGCAGCCCCGCCCAGTACAATGAGCAGTTCTTC
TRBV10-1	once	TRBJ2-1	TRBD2	CASSESPLAGAHPSSYNEQFF	TGCGCCAGCAGTGAGTCTCCGCTAGCGGGGGCCCATCCAAGCTCCTACAATGAGCAGTTCTTC
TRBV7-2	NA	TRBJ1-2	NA	CASSLAGYYGYTF	TGTGCCAGCAGCTTAGCCGGGTACTATGGCTACACCTTC
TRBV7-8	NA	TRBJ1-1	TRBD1	CASSPGGNTEAFF	TGTGCCAGCAGCCCAGGGGGGAACACTGAAGCTTTCTTT
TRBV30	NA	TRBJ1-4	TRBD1	CAWSPRTGTGISTNEKLFF	TGTGCCTGGAGTCCCAGAACCGGGACAGGGATCTCAACTAATGAAAAACTGTTTTTT
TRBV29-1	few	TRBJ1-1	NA	CSAGQKLNTEAFF	TGCAGCGCGGGACAAAAATTGAACACTGAAGCTTTCTTT